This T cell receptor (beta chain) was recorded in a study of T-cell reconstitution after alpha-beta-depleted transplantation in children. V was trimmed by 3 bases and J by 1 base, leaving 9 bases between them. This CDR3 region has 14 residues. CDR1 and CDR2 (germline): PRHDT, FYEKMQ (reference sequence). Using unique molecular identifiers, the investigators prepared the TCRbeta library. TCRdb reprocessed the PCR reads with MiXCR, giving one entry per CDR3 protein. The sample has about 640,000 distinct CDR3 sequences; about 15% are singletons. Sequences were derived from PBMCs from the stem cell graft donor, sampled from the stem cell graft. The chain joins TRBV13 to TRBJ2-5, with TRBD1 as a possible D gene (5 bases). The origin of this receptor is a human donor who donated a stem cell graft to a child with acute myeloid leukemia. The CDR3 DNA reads TGTGCCAGCAGCTTCAGACAGCCCCAAGAGACCCAGTACTTC. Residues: CASSFRQPQETQYF. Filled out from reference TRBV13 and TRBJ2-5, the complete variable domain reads AAGVIQSPRHLIKEKRETATLKCYPIPRHDTVYWYQQGPGQDPQFLISFYEKMQSDKGSIPDRFSAQQFSDYHSELNMSSLELGDSALYFCASSFRQPQETQYFGPGTRLLVL.